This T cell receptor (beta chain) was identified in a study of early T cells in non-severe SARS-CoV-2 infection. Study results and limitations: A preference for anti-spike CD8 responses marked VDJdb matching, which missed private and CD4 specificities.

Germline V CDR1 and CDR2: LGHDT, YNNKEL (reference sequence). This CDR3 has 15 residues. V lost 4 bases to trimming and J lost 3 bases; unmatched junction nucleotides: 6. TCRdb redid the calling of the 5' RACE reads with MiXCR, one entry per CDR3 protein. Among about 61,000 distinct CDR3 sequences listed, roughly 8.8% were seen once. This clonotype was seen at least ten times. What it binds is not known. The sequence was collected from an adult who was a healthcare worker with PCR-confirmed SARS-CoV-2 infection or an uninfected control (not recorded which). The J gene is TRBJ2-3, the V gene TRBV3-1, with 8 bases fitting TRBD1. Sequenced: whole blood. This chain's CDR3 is CASSPRDRKTDTQYF. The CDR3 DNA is TGTGCCAGCAGCCCCCGGGACAGGAAGACAGATACGCAGTATTTT.